What follows is one T cell receptor beta chain and its context. Its antigen is currently unknown. The source of the sample is a study of cytomegalovirus exposure and HLA in healthy donors. Overall study results and limits: Later analysis suggested links between common viral pathogens and several top significant clusters. TCR beta V- and J-gene trimming, according to a later analysis, was linked to a missense DCLRE1C variant. Roughly uniform sequencing depth across donors was assumed, possibly incorrectly. Immune exposure information available was restricted to CMV serostatus.

The CDR3 has 19 amino acids. Germline V gene lookup returns CDR1 LGHNA and CDR2 YSLEER. The junction had 9 bases not matched to a gene; V was cut back by 0 bases and J by 4 bases. Amplification used 60 Vbeta primers and 13 Jbeta primers. Sequencing used immunoSEQ multiplex PCR; TCRdb keeps in-frame clones, though not all of them. Its listing shows some 75,000 clones. V and J are TRBV4-3 and TRBJ2-5; 15 positions agree with TRBD2. The receptor comes from a man aged 40-50 years in good health and CMV-seronegative. Input material: PBMCs. CDR3 residues: CASSQEGLAGGVRTETQYF. CDR3 nucleotides: TGCGCCAGCAGCCAAGAGGGACTAGCGGGGGGCGTTCGAACAGAGACCCAGTACTTC.